Below, one T cell receptor (beta chain) is given with its context. The antigen is undetermined. A junction end diverges from the germline sequence, so it may reflect a read error. The source of the sample is a study of OX40 agonist ivuxolimab in advanced cancers. Overall study context: Every patient in dose escalation had hepatocellular carcinoma, melanoma, renal cell or head and neck cancer. Mean age around 64 years, range 23 to 79; approximately 80% male. Partial responses were achieved by three patients: one hepatocellular carcinoma, two cutaneous melanoma.

The assay was immunoSEQ multiplex PCR, and TCRdb's table has in-frame clones only and misses some. The data contain around 40,000 clones, approximately 86% of them seen just once; the ten biggest clones take up approximately 0.37%. Germline V lookup: CDR1 SGDLS, CDR2 YYNGEE. This CDR3 has 13 residues. Points from the study as a whole: The mean number of expanded clones was higher in CD8+ T cells than in CD4+.

The receptor's source is an adult with an advanced solid tumor such as melanoma, head and neck, liver or kidney cancer. The input for sequencing was CD4+ or CD8+ T cells sorted from blood, taken in a trial of the OX40 agonist ivuxolimab. The genes are TRBV9 and TRBJ2-1; 9 bases fit TRBD2. The CDR3 sequence: CASSGGPWNEQFF. The DNA for the CDR3 is TGTGCCAGTAGCGGGGGCCCATGGAATGAGCAGTTCTTC.